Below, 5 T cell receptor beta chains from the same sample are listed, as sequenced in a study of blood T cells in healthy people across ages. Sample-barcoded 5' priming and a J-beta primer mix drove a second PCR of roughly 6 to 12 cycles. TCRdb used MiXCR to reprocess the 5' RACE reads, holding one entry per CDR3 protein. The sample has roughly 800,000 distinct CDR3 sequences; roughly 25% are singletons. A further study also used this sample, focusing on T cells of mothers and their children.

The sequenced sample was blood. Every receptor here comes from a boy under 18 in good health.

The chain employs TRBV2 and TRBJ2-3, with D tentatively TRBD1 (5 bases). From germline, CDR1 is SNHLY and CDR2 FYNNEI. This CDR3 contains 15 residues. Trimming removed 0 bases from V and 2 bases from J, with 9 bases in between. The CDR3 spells CASSEAPGNTDTQYF. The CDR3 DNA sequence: TGTGCCAGCAGTGAAGCCCCAGGGAACACAGATACGCAGTATTTT.

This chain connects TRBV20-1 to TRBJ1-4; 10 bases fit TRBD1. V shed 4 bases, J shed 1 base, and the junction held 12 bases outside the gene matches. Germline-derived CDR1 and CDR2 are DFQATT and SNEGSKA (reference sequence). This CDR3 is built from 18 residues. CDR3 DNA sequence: TGCAGTGCTACCAACTTCCGGGACAGGGGAGGAACTAATGAAAAACTGTTTTTT. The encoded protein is CSATNFRDRGGTNEKLFF.

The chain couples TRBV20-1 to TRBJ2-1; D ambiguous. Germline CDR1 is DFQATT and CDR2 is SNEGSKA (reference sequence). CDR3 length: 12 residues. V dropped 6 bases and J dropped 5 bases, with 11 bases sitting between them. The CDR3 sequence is CSAQDADNEQFF. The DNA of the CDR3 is TGCAGTGCCCAGGACGCCGACAATGAGCAGTTCTTC.

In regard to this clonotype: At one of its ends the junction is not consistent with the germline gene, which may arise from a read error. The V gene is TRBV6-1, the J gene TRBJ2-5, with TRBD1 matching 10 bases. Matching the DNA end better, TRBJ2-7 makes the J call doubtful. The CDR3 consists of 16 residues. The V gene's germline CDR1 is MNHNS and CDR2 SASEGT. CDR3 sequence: CANSELDRGLSYEQYF. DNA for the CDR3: TGTGCCAACAGTGAATTAGACAGGGGGCTATCCTACGAGCAGTACTTC.

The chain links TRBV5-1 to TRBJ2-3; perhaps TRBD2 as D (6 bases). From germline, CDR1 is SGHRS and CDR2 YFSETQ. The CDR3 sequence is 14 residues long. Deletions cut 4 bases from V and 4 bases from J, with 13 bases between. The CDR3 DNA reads TGCGCCAGCAGCCTACGACTAGGGTCAGATACGCAGTATTTT. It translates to CASSLRLGSDTQYF.